This TCR beta chain was observed in a study of cytomegalovirus exposure and HLA in healthy donors. In germline, CDR1 is SEHNR, CDR2 FQNEAQ (reference sequence). The CDR3 loop spans 14 amino acids. 60 Vbeta and 13 Jbeta primers were used in PCR. The data were produced by immunoSEQ multiplex PCR, yet TCRdb's version contains in-frame clones alone and is incomplete. Among tens of thousands of clones listed, 60% to 85% were seen once. Points on this clone: One end of the junction is discordant with germline, which a read error may explain.

This rearrangement joins TRBV7-9 to TRBJ1-3; weak D call: TRBD1 (5 bases). The sequence came from a woman between 40 and 55 years old in good health and CMV-seropositive. Material: PBMCs. CDR3 nucleotide sequence: TGTTCCAGCAGTTCAGGGTCTGATGGAAACACCATATATTTT. Translating gives CSSSSGSDGNTIYF.